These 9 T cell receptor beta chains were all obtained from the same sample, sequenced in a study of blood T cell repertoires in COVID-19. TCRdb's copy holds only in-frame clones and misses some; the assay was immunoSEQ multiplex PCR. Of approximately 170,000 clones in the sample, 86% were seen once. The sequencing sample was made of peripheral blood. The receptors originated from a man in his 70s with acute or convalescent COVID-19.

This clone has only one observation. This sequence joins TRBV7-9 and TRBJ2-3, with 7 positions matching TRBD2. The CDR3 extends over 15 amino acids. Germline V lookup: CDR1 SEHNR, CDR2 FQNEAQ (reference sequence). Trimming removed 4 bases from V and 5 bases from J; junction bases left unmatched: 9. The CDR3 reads CASSWRASGLDTQYF. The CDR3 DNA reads TGTGCCAGCAGCTGGCGGGCTAGCGGATTAGATACGCAGTATTTT.

The CDR3 loop reads CASSLYTGGSDSGNTIYF. The CDR3 nucleotides read TGCGCCAGCAGCCTTTATACAGGGGGCAGCGACTCTGGAAACACCATATATTTT. The chain joins TRBV4-1 to TRBJ1-3, with TRBD1 identical over 9 bases. V gave up 4 bases and J gave up 0 bases; unmatched junction bases: 10. This CDR3 comprises 18 residues. CDR1 is MGHRA and CDR2 is YSYEKL in the germline V gene.

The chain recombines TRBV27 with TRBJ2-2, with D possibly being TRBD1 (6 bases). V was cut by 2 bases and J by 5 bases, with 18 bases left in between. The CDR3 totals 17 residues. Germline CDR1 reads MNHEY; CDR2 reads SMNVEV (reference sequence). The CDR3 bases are TGTGCCAGCAGTTTACCAGGCCGAGGACAGAGAACCGGGGAGCTGTTTTTT. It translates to CASSLPGRGQRTGELFF.

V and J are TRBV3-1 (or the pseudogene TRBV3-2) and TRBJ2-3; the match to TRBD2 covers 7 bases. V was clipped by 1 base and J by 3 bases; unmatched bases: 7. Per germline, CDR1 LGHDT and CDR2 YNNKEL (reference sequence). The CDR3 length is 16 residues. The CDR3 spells CASSQAGRELTDTQYF. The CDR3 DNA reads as TGTGCCAGCAGCCAAGCGGGGCGGGAGCTTACAGATACGCAGTATTTT.

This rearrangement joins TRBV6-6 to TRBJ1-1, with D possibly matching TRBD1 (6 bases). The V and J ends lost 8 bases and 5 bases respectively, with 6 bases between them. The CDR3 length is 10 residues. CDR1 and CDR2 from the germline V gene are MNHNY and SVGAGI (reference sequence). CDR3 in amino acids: CASQGTEAFF. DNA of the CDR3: TGTGCCAGCCAGGGGACTGAAGCTTTCTTT.

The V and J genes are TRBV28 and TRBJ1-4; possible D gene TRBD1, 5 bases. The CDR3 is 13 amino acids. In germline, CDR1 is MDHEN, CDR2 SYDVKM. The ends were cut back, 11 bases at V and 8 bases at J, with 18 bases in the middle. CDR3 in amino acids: CACHRGGEEKLFF. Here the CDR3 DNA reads TGTGCCTGCCATCGTGGGGGGGAGGAAAAACTGTTTTTT.

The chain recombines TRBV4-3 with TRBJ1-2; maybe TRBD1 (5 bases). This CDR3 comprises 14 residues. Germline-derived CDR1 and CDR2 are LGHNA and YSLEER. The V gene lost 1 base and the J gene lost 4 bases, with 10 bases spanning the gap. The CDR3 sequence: CASSQVVGVYGYTF. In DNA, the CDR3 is TGCGCCAGCAGCCAAGTGGTAGGGGTCTATGGCTACACCTTC.

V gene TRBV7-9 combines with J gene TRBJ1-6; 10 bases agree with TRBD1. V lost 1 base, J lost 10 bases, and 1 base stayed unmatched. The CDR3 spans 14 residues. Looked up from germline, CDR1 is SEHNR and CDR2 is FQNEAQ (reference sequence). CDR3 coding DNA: TGTGCCAGCAGCTTAGTGGGACAGGGGTCACCCCTCCACTTT. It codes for CASSLVGQGSPLHF.

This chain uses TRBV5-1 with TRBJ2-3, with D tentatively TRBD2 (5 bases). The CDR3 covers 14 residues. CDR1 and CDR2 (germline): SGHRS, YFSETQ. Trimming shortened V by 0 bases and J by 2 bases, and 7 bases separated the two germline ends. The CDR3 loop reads CASSLGLYTDTQYF. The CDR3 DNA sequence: TGCGCCAGCAGCTTGGGACTATACACAGATACGCAGTATTTT.